This T cell receptor (beta chain) is from a study of T cell repertoires in cytomegalovirus infection. TCRdb analysed the reads with MiXCR anew, one entry per CDR3 protein. The sample gives 100,000 to 150,000 distinct CDR3 sequences, around 25% of which show up once; around 32% is in the top ten. There are many counts of this clonotype. Its antigen is as yet unknown. The V and J ends lost 2 bases and 1 base respectively, with 12 bases between them. Germline-derived CDR1 and CDR2 are SGHTA and FQGNSA. The CDR3 covers 16 residues. The chain has TRBV7-2 and TRBJ2-1; D unclear. Sequenced sample: PBMCs, sequenced either directly or after in vitro stimulation (not recorded which). The receptor comes from a human donor in good health (CMV status not recorded). Some clones in this sample may be carry-over from other donors' samples. The CDR3 DNA sequence: TGTGCCAGCAGCTTAAGAGGCGGAGAGTCCTACAATGAGCAGTTCTTC. Protein sequence: CASSLRGGESYNEQFF.